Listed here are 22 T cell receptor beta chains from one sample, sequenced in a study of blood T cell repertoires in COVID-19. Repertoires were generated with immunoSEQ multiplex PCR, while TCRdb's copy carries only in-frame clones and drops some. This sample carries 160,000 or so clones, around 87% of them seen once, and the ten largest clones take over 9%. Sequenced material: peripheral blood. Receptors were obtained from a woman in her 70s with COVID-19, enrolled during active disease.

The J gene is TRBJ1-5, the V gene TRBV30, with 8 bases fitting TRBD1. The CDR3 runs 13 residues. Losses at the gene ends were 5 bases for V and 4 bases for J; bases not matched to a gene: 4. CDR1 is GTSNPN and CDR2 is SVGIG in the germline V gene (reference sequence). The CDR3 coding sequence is TGTGCCTGGGGGACAGGTCCAAATCAGCCCCAGCATTTT. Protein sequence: CAWGTGPNQPQHF.

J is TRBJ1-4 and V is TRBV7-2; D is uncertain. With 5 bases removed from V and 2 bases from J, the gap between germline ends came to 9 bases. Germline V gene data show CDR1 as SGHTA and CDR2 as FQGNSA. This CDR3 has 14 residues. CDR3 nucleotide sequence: TGTGCCAGCAGCCTCAGGCTCACTAATGAAAAACTGTTTTTT. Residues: CASSLRLTNEKLFF.

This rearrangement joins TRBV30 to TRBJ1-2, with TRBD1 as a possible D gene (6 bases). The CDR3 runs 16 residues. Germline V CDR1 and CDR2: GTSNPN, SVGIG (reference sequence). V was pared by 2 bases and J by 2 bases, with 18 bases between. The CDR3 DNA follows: TGTGCCTGGAGTCAGGGGACGGTCTATCTGAACTATGGCTACACCTTC. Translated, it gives CAWSQGTVYLNYGYTF.

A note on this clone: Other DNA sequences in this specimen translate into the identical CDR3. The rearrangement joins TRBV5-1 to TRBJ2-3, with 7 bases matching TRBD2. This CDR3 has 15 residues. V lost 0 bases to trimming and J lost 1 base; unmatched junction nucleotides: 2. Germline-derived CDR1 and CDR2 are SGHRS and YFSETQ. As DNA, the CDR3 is TGCGCCAGCAGCTTGGGGGCGGGGGGCACAGATACGCAGTATTTT. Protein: CASSLGAGGTDTQYF.

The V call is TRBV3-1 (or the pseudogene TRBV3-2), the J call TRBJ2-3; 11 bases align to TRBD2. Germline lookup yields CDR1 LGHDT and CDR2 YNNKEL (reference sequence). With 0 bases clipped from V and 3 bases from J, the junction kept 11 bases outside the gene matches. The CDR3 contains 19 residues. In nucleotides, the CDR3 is TGTGCCAGCAGCCAAGATCTCGGGACCCTAGCGGGGGGAACAGATACGCAGTATTTT. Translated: CASSQDLGTLAGGTDTQYF.

CDR3 region: CASSLPPDRGDTQYF. The CDR3 nucleotides are TGTGCCAGCAGCCTGCCGCCGGACAGGGGAGATACGCAGTATTTT. The J gene is TRBJ2-3, the V gene TRBV5-6; 9 bases agree with TRBD1. The CDR3 runs 15 residues. In germline, CDR1 is SGHDT, CDR2 YYEEEE. V dropped 4 bases and J dropped 5; count of bases not matched to a gene: 8.

Written as DNA, the CDR3 is TGCGCCAGCAGCTTGGCCGGGGGACTCAACGAGCAGTACTTC. The encoded protein is CASSLAGGLNEQYF. The J gene is TRBJ2-7, the V gene TRBV5-1; the D gene is possibly TRBD2 (6 bases). This CDR3 has 14 residues. Germline CDR1 and CDR2: SGHRS and YFSETQ. The V end was cut by 0 bases, the J end by 5 bases, with 12 bases between.

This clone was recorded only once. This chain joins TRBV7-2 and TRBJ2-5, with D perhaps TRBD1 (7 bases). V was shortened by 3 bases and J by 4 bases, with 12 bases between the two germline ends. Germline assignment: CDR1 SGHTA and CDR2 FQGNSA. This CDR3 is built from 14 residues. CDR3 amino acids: CASSLTGTSETQYF. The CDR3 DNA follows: TGTGCCAGCAGCTTGACAGGGACTTCAGAGACCCAGTACTTC.

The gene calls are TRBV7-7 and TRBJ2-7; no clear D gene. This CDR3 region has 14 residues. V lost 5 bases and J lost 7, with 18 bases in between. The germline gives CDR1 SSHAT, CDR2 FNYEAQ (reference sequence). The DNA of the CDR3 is TGTGCCAGCAGCCTCGACCCGTACATCGGGGAGCAGTACTTC. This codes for CASSLDPYIGEQYF.

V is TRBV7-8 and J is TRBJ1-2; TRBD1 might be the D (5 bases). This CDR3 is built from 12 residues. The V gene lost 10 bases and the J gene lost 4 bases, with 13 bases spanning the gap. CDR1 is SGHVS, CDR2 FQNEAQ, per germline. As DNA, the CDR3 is TGTGCCACACTGGGGGGGGGCTATGGCTACACCTTC. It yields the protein CATLGGGYGYTF.

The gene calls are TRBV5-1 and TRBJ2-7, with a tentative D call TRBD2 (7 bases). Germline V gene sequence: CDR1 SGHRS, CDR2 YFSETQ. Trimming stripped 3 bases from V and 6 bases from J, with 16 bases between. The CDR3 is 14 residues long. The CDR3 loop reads CASSSRGGESEQYF. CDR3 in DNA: TGCGCCAGCAGCTCAAGGGGGGGCGAATCCGAGCAGTACTTC.

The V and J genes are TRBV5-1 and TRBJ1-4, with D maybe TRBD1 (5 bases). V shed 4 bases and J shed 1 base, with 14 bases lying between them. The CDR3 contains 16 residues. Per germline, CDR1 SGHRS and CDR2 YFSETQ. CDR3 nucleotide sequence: TGCGCCAGCAGCGCCAAAGACAGATTAACTAATGAAAAACTGTTTTTT. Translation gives CASSAKDRLTNEKLFF.

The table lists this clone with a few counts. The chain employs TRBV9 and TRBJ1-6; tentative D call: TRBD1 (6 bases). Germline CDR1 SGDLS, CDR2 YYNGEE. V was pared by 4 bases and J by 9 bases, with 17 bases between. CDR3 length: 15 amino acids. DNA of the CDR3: TGTGCCAGCAGCCCTAATCCTACAGGGAGTTCACCCCTCCACTTT. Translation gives CASSPNPTGSSPLHF.

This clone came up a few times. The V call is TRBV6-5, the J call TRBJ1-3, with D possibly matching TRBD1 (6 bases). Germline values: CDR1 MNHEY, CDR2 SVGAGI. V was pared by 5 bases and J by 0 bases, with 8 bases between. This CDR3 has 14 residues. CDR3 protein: CASSRTVSGNTIYF. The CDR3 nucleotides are TGTGCCAGCAGTAGGACAGTCTCTGGAAACACCATATATTTT.

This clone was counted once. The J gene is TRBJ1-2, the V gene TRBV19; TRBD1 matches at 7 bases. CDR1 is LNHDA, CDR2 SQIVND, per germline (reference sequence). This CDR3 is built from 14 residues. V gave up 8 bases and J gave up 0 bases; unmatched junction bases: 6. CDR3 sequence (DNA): TGTGCCAGTTGGAACAGGGGTACTAACTATGGCTACACCTTC. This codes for CASWNRGTNYGYTF.

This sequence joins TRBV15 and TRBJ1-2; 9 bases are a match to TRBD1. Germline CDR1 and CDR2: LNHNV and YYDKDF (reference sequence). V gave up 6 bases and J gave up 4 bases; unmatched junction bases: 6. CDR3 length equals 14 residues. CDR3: CATRRDRASYGYTF. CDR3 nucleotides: TGTGCCACCAGGAGGGACAGGGCCTCCTATGGCTACACCTTC.

As DNA, the CDR3 is TGTGCCAGCAGTGAAGCCCTCGGGGTAGCGGGGGTCCAGTTCTTC. The encoded protein is CASSEALGVAGVQFF. This chain connects TRBV2 to TRBJ2-1; 9 bases line up with TRBD2. Germline V gene data show CDR1 as SNHLY and CDR2 as FYNNEI. This CDR3 region has 15 residues. Trimming at V came to 0 bases and at J to 13 bases, leaving 10 bases not matched to a gene.

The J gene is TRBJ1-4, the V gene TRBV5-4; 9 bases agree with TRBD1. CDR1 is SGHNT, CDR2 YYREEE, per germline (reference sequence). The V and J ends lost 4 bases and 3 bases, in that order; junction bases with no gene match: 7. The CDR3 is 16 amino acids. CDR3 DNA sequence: TGTGCCAGCAGCCCAAGGACAGGGGCGGCTAATGAAAAACTGTTTTTT. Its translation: CASSPRTGAANEKLFF.

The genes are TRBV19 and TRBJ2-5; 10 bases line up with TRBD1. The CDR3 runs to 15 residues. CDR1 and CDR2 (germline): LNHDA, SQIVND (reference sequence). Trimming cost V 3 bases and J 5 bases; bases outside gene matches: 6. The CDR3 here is CASSIRQGAGETQYF. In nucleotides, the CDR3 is TGTGCCAGTAGTATTCGACAGGGGGCCGGGGAGACCCAGTACTTC.

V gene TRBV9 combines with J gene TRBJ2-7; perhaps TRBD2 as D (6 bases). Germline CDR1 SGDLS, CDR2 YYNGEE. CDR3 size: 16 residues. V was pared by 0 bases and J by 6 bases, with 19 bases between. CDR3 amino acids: CASSVAGGLGDREQYF. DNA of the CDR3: TGTGCCAGCAGCGTAGCCGGGGGTCTTGGGGATCGCGAGCAGTACTTC.

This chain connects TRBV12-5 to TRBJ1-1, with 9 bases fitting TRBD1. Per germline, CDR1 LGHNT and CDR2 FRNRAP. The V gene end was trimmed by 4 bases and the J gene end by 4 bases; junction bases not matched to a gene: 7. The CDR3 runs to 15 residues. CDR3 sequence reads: CASGSGQGRFTEAFF. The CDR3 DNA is TGTGCTAGTGGTTCGGGACAGGGACGATTCACTGAAGCTTTCTTT.

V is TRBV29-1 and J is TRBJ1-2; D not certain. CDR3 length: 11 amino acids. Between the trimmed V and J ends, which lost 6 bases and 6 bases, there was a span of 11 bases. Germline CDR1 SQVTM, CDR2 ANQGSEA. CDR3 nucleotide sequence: TGCAGCGTGGAGCAGTGGGATGGCTACACCTTC. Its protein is CSVEQWDGYTF.